This T cell receptor beta chain was documented in a study of blood T cell repertoires in COVID-19. Sequencing used immunoSEQ multiplex PCR; TCRdb keeps in-frame clones, though not all of them. The data show approximately 58,000 clones, approximately 80% seen once. Trimming took off 6 bases at V and 6 bases at J, with 14 bases between the two ends. CDR1 MNHEY and CDR2 SVGEGT come from the germline V gene. The CDR3 is 13 residues long. The TCR sequence derives from a man between 60 and 70 years old with COVID-19, enrolled during active disease. The specimen sequenced was peripheral blood. The chain links TRBV6-2 or TRBV6-3 to TRBJ1-2; weak D call: TRBD1 (6 bases). The CDR3 sequence: CASSNRERDGYTF. The CDR3 DNA is TGTGCCAGCAGCAACAGGGAGCGTGATGGCTACACCTTC.